Listed below are T cell receptor beta chains from one sample, sequenced in a study of T cell responses to AZD1222 COVID-19 vaccine. TCRdb's copy holds only in-frame clones and misses some; the assay was immunoSEQ multiplex PCR. The table shows roughly 160,000 clones, with around nine tenths occurring only once. Sequencing was performed on peripheral blood, taken 28 days after the second AZD1222 dose. The receptors were gathered from an adult who received the AZD1222 COVID-19 vaccine. CDR3s include the opening cysteine and the closing phenylalanine or tryptophan. Fields, in order: D gene, V gene, CDR3 protein. D genes are given only for firm matches.

TRBD2,TRBV19,CASSTSAGGSYNEQFF
TRBD1,TRBV20-1,CSASDRDRSRQQYF
TRBD1,TRBV10-1,CASSAATGAEKLFF
-,TRBV4-1,CASSQGLNYNSPLHF
TRBD1,TRBV25-1,CASSVRATGGAGTEAFF
-,TRBV2,CASSVDARTEAFF
-,TRBV20-1,CSARDSEGYTF
-,TRBV2,CASSSGTGNSPLHF
-,TRBV5-8,CASSRGQFPGTVISSPLHF
TRBD1,TRBV4-2,CASSQARQGYEQYF
-,TRBV11-2,CASSFMDGDQPQHF
TRBD2,TRBV3-1/TRBV3-2,CASSQMTSGATTDTQYF
-,TRBV19,CASSPQGDTEAFF
TRBD2,TRBV19,CASGTSSYEQYF
-,TRBV28,CASRGGHGNQPQHF
TRBD2,TRBV5-1,CASTLEASGGYEQFF
-,TRBV5-4,CASSLQGQGYGYTF
TRBD1,TRBV6-5,CASSIEQGANTEAFF
-,TRBV12-3/TRBV12-4,CASSPNSRYEQYF
TRBD1,TRBV19,CASSTTGGEGGYTF
TRBD1,TRBV19,CASSVGQGANQPQHF
-,TRBV11-2,CASSLEGNMPPHGYTF
-,TRBV5-4,CASSDPGTYEQYF
-,TRBV18,CASSPPGNQPQHF
-,TRBV27,CASISRGLATTTDTQYF
TRBD2,TRBV7-9,CASSLRTSGGPDTQYF
TRBD1,TRBV6-5,CASRNRGMNSPLHF
-,TRBV7-2,CASSSGRTGWYTF
-,TRBV2,CASRGLVGSGYGYTF
-,TRBV27,CASSLSWLRPGPHEQYF
-,TRBV5-6,CASRSRRNEKLFF